The rows below give T cell receptor beta chains drawn from one sample of a study of blood T cell repertoires in COVID-19. Using immunoSEQ multiplex PCR, the repertoire was profiled, and TCRdb retains in-frame clones only, with some absent. This repertoire shows over 100,000 clones, 80% to 90% found once; its top ten account for 0.95% to 1.3%. The sample taken for sequencing was peripheral blood. All receptors derive from a human donor in a cohort sampled during active COVID-19. Both conserved end residues are trimmed from each CDR3.

V gene | CDR3 protein
TRBV5-4 | ASSFPAGSEAF
TRBV5-1 | ASSEVTGTLAKNIQY
TRBV11-2 | ASSLPSGYEQY
TRBV27 | ASSSRDSKLSGANVLT
TRBV5-6 | ASSLVWDRVRGYT
TRBV19 | ASSMTSGRHSTDTQY
TRBV7-9 | ASSHSGRAQETQY
TRBV3-1/TRBV3-2 | ASSQSLGGLHSGNTIY
TRBV2 | ASSEVSRADTQY
TRBV6-5 | ASSYSSMGARNEQF
TRBV18 | ASSPPNRGTQY
TRBV29-1 | SVTYVDRGGIQY
TRBV5-1 | ASSLRGSYEQY
TRBV19 | ASSLYQRPRGSNNEQF
TRBV29-1 | SVEGLLNTEAF
TRBV25-1 | ASSGGQVRSNSPLH
TRBV19 | ASSPPVGYTEAF
TRBV2 | ASSQQGAGELF
TRBV7-9 | ASSLSPLEKSSGNTEAF
TRBV19 | ASSMAFGPQH
TRBV7-3 | ASSLTLGSEQY
TRBV2 | ASNRDNQPQH
TRBV12-5 | ASGLVKPLSGRGRAAGPNQPQH
TRBV2 | ASSELRTTRGNEQF
TRBV27 | ASSMRRDTSYEQY
TRBV12-5 | ASGLGTGGSFSNQPQH
TRBV7-2 | ASSLVGSNQPQH